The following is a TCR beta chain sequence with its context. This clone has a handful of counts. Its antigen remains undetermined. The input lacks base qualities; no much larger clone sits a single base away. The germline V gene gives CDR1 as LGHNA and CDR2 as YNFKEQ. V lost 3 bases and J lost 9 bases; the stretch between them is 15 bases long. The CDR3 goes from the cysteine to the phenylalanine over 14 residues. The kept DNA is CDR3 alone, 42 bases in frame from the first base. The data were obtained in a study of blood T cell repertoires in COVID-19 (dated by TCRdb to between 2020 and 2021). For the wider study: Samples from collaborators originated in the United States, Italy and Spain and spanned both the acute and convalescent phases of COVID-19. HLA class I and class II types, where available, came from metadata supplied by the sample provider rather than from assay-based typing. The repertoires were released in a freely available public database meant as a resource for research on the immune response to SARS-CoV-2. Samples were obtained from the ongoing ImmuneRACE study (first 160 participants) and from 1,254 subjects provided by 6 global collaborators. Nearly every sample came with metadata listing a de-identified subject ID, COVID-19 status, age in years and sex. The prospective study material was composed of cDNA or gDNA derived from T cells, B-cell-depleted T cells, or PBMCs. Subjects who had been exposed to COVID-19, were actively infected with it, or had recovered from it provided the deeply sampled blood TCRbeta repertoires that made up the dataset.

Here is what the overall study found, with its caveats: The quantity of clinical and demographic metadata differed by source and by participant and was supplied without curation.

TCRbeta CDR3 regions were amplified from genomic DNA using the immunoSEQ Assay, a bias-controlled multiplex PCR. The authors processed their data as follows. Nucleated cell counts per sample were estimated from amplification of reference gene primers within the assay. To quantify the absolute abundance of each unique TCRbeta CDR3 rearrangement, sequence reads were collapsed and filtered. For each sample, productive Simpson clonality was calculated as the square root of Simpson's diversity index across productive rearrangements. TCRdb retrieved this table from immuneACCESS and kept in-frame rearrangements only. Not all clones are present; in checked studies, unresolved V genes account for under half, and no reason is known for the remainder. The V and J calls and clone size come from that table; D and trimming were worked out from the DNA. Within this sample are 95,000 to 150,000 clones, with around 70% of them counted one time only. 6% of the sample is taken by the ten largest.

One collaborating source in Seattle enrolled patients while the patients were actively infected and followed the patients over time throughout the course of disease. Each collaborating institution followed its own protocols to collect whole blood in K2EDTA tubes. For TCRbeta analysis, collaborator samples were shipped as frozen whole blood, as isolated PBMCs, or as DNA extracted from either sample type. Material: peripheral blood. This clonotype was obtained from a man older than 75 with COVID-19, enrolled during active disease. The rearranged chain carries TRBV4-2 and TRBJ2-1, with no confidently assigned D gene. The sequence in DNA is TGTGCCAGCAGCCACATTCAAGCGAGTGGTGAGCAGTTCTTC. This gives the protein CASSHIQASGEQFF.